This TCR beta chain was identified in a study of early T cells in non-severe SARS-CoV-2 infection. Looked up from germline, CDR1 is SNHLY and CDR2 is FYNNEI. The CDR3 is 14 amino acids. V lost 6 bases to trimming and J lost 5 bases; unmatched junction nucleotides: 9. TCRdb called the 5' RACE reads again in MiXCR, with one record for every CDR3 protein. The table records some 98,000 distinct CDR3 sequences, around 17% of them present only once. The chain carries TRBV2 and TRBJ2-5; 7 bases are shared with TRBD1. Sequencing input: whole blood. This sequence was found in an adult who was a healthcare worker with PCR-confirmed SARS-CoV-2 infection or an uninfected control (not recorded which). In DNA, the CDR3 is TGTGCCAGCAGACCCGGCTCCAGGGGGGAGACCCAGTACTTC. It encodes CASRPGSRGETQYF.